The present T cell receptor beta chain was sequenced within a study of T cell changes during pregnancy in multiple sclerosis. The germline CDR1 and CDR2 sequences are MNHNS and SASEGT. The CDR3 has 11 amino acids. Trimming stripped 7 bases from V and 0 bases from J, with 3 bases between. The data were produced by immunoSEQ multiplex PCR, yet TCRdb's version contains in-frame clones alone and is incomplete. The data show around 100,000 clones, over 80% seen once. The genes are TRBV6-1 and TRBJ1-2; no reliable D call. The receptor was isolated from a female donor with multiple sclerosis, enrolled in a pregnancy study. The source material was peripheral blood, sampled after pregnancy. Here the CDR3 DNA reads TGTGCCAGCAACTCTAACTATGGCTACACCTTC. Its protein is CASNSNYGYTF.